These 2 T cell receptor beta chains share one sample of origin, sequenced in a study of CD8 T cell repertoires and HIV-1 epitope variants. For these receptors, no antigen is known. Some clones are missing from TCRdb's copy, which holds only in-frame ones; the method was immunoSEQ multiplex PCR. The table lists 4,000 to 6,000 clones, about 67% of them singletons, with around two fifths in the top ten. Specimen: cultured CD8+ T cells derived from PBMCs. The receptors shown here come from a male donor with HIV.

The chain recombines TRBV25-1 with TRBJ2-2; D uncertain. Germline V gives CDR1 MGHDK, CDR2 SYGVNS. The CDR3 is 11 amino acids. The V gene lost 8 bases and the J gene lost 6 bases, with 7 bases spanning the gap. The chain's CDR3 is CASETAGELFF. CDR3 nucleotide sequence: TGTGCCAGCGAAACGGCCGGGGAGCTGTTTTTT.

The chain links TRBV27 to TRBJ1-1; 9 bases agree with TRBD1. The CDR3 loop spans 15 amino acids. CDR1 and CDR2 (germline): MNHEY, SMNVEV (reference sequence). V gave up 0 bases and J gave up 5 bases; unmatched junction bases: 4. The CDR3, as DNA: TGTGCCAGCAGTTTATCCCGGACAGGGGAAACTGAAGCTTTCTTT. Encoded protein: CASSLSRTGETEAFF.